This note documents a single T cell receptor beta chain sequence. The data derive from a study of control samples from healthy donors and cancer patients. This CDR3 is built from 15 residues. Trimming shortened V by 1 base and J by 6 bases, and 16 bases separated the two germline ends. CDR1 and CDR2 (germline): SGHVS, FNYEAQ. Clones were sequenced by immunoSEQ multiplex PCR, and TCRdb holds only the in-frame ones, with some missing. The sample contains 110,000 or so clones, 85% to 90% of which appear only once. Sequencing used blood. The receptor was isolated from a man between 25 and 39 years old in good health. The rearrangement uses TRBV7-6 and TRBJ2-7, with D perhaps TRBD1 or TRBD2 (5 bases each). The CDR3 nucleotides read TGTGCCAGCAGCTTAGGGGAATACCGGGGACGCGAGCAGTACTTC. This translates into CASSLGEYRGREQYF.